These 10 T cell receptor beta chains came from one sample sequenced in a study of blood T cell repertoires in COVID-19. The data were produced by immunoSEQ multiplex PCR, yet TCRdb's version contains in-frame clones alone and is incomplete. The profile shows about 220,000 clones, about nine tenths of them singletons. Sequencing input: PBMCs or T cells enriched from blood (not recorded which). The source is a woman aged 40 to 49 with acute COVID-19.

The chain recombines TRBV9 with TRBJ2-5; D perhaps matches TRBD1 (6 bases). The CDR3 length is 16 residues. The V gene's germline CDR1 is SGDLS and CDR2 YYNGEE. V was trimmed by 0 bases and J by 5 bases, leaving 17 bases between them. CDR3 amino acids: CASSVGDTYLFETQYF. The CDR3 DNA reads TGTGCCAGCAGCGTAGGGGACACTTATTTGTTTGAGACCCAGTACTTC.

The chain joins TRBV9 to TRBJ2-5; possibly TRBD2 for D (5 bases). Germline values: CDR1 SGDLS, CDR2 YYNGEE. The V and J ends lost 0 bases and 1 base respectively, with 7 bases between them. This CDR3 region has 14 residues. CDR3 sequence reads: CASSVGGSQETQYF. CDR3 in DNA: TGTGCCAGCAGCGTAGGAGGGTCCCAAGAGACCCAGTACTTC.

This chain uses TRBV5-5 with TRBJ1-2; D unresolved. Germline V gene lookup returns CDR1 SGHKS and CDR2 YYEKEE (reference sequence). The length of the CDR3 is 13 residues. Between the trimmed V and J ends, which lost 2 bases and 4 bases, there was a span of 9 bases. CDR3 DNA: TGTGCCAGCAGCTTCTCGTCCCTCTATGGCTACACCTTC. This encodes CASSFSSLYGYTF. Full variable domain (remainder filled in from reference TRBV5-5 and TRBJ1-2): DAGVTQSPTHLIKTRGQQVTLRCSPISGHKSVSWYQQVLGQGPQFIFQYYEKEERGRGNFPDRFSARQFPNYSSELNVNALLLGDSALYLCASSFSSLYGYTFGSGTRLTVV.

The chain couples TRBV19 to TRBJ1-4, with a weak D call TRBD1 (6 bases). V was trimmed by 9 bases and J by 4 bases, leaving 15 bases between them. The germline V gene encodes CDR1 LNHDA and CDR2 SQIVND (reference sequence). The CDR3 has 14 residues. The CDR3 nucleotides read TGTGCCAGCAGGAGGACAGTTAGTAATGAAAAACTGTTTTTT. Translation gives CASRRTVSNEKLFF.

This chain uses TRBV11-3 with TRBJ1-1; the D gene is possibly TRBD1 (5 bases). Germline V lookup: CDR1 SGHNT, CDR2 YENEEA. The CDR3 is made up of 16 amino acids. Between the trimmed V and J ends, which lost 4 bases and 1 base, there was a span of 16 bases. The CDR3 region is CASSWGLGGANTEAFF. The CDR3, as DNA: TGTGCCAGCAGCTGGGGTCTCGGGGGAGCGAACACTGAAGCTTTCTTT.

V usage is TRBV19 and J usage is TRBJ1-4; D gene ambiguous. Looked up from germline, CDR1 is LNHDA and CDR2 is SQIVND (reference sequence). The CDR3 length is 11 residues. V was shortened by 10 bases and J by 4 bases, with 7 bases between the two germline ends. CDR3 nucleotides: TGTGCCACCGGGTATAATGAAAAACTGTTTTTT. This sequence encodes CATGYNEKLFF.

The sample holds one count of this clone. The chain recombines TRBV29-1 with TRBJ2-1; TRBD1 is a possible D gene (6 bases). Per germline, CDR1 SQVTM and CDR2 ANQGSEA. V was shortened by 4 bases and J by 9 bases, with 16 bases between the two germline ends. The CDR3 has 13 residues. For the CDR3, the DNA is TGCAGCGTTGGGCCTCAGGGGCTGGCTGAGCAGTTCTTC. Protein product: CSVGPQGLAEQFF.

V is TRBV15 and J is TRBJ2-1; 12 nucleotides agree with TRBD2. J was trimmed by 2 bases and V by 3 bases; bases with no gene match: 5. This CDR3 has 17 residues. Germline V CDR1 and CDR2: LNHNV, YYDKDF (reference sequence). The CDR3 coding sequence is TGTGCCACCAGCAGCGATCTAGCGGGGGGGCCCTACAATGAGCAGTTCTTC. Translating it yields CATSSDLAGGPYNEQFF.

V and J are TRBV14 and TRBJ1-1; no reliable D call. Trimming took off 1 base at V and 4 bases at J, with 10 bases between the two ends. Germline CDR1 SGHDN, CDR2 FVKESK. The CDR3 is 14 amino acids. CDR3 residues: CASSQAGGTTEAFF. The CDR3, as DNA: TGTGCCAGCAGCCAAGCCGGAGGTACCACTGAAGCTTTCTTT.

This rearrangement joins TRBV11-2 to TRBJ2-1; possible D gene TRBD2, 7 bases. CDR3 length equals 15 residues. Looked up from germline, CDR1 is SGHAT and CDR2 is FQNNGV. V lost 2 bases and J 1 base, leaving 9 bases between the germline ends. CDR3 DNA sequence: TGTGCCAGCAGCTTAAGGGGGGGTTCCTACAATGAGCAGTTCTTC. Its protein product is CASSLRGGSYNEQFF.